This T cell receptor (beta chain) was sequenced in a study of shared clonotypes between healthy human individuals. CCR7-negative CD45RA+ TemRA cells were pooled with CD45RO+ cells for CD8 memory. The CDR3 has 14 amino acids. Germline V gene sequence: CDR1 MGHRA, CDR2 YSYEKL. Trimming stripped 4 bases from V and 1 base from J, with 9 bases between. Here immunoSEQ multiplex PCR was the method, and the copy in TCRdb shows in-frame clones only, minus some. The table includes about 320,000 clones, about nine tenths detected once. The TCR comes from a man between 18 and 35 years old in good health. The gene calls are TRBV4-1 and TRBJ2-3; D unclear. The sequencing input was memory CD8+ T cells sorted from blood. Subset of the sample: CD45RO+ cells pooled with CCR7-negative TemRA cells. The CDR3 here is CASSRMAGTDTQYF. The CDR3 nucleotides are TGCGCCAGCAGCCGCATGGCAGGCACAGATACGCAGTATTTT.